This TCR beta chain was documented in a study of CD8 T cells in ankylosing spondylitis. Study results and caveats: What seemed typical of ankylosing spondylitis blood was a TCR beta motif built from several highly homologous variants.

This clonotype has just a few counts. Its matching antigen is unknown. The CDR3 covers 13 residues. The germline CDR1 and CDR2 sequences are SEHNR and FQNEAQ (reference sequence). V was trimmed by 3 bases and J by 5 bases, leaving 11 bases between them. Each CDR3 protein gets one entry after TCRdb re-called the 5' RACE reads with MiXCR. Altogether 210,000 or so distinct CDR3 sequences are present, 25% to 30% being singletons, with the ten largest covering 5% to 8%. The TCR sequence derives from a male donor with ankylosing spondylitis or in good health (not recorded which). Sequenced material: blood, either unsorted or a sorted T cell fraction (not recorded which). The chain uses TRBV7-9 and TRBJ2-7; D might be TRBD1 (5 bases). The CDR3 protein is CASSLLSGNEQYF. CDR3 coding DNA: TGTGCCAGCAGCTTGCTATCAGGGAACGAGCAGTACTTC.